This paragraph covers one T cell receptor (beta chain) sequence. The antigen is not known. This specimen comes from a study of cytomegalovirus exposure and HLA in healthy donors. Study conclusions and caveats: A later analysis showed HLA-associated TCR beta chains outstripping equally common others in clonal expansion.

The CDR3 totals 12 residues. Germline V gene sequence: CDR1 MNHNS, CDR2 SASEGT. With V trimmed by 6 bases and J by 12 bases, 10 bases remained unmatched. In the PCR, 60 Vbeta and 13 Jbeta primers were used. Produced via immunoSEQ multiplex PCR; TCRdb's table is partial and in-frame only. The sample lists roughly 34,000 clones; 80% were seen once. Material for sequencing was PBMCs. The TCR originated in a male donor in good health and CMV-seronegative. The chain has TRBV6-1 and TRBJ2-7; 8 bases match TRBD2. The CDR3 sequence is CASSGGGVAWYF. The CDR3 coding sequence is TGTGCCAGCAGCGGGGGGGGAGTAGCGTGGTACTTC.